This T cell receptor beta chain was identified during a study of a mutant IDH1 vaccine in newly diagnosed glioma. About the study: Every participant had undergone radiotherapy, temozolomide, or both before, and most underwent both. Visit V13 took place at week 47, and visit V12 happened at week 35. General observations from the study: Changes in top peripheral clonotypes did not appear linked to pseudoprogression.

The CDR3 runs to 18 residues. Germline V lookup: CDR1 LNHDA, CDR2 SQIVND (reference sequence). The V and J ends lost 5 bases and 2 bases, in that order; junction bases with no gene match: 4. The time point is: week 47, end of study. A single vaccine dose contained 300 ug of mutant IDH1 20-mer peptide, and topical imiquimod was used with it. New WHO grade 3 or 4 astrocytomas that were IDH1-mutant and ATRX-lost had been found in donors. This clone was counted once. The antigen remains unidentified. Profiled with immunoSEQ multiplex PCR; TCRdb holds only in-frame clones, not every one. The sample holds some 40,000 clones, 60% to 85% seen once.

The TCR originated in a man aged 40-55 years with glioma. Sequencing was performed on PBMCs, taken from a glioma patient whose treatment included an IDH1 peptide vaccine. The chain couples TRBV19 to TRBJ2-6, with 15 bases aligning to TRBD2. CDR3 coding DNA: TGTGCCAGTAGTGGACTAGCGGGAGGGCTGGCTGGGGCCAACGTCCTGACTTTC. Protein: CASSGLAGGLAGANVLTF. Together with reference TRBV19 and TRBJ2-6, the CDR3 gives the full variable domain: DGGITQSPKYLFRKEGQNVTLSCEQNLNHDAMYWYRQDPGQGLRLIYYSQIVNDFQKGDIAEGYSVSREKKESFPLTVTSAQKNPTAFYLCASSGLAGGLAGANVLTFGAGSRLTVL.